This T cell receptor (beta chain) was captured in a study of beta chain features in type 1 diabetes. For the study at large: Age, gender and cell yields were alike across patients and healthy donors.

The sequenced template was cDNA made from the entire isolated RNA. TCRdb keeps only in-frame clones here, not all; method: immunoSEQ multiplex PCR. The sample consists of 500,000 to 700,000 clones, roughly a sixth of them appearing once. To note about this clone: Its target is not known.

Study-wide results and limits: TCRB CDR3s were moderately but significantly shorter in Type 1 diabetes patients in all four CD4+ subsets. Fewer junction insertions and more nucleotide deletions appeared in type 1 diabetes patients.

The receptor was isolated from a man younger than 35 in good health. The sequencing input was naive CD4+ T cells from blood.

The CDR3 reads CSSSTRAQYTF. DNA of the CDR3: TGCAGTAGTTCGACTCGGGCCCAATACACCTTC. The chain uses TRBV20-1 and TRBJ1-2; D gene ambiguous. V was clipped by 8 bases and J by 11 bases, with 18 bases between them. The germline CDR1 and CDR2 sequences are DFQATT and SNEGSKA (reference sequence). The CDR3 contains 11 residues.